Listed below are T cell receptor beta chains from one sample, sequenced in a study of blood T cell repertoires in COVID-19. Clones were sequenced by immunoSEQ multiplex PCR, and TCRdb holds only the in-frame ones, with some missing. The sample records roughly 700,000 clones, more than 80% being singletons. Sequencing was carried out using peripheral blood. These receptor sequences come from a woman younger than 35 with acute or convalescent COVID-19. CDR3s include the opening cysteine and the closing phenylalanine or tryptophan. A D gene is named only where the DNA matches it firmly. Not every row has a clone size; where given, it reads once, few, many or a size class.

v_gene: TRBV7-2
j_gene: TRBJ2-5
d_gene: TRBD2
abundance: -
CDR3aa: CASSPRTSGGAQTQYF
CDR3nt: TGTGCCAGCAGCCCACGGACTAGCGGGGGGGCACAGACCCAGTACTTC

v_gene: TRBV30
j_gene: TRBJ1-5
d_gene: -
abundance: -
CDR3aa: CALKGQSINQPQHF
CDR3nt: TGTGCCCTAAAGGGGCAGTCGATTAATCAGCCCCAGCATTTT

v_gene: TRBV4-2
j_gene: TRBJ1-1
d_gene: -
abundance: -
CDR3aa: CASSQKGSQGSWRNTEAFF
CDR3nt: TGTGCCAGCAGCCAAAAGGGATCCCAAGGGAGTTGGAGAAACACTGAAGCTTTCTTT

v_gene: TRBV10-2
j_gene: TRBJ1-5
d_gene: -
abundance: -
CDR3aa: CASSEDGTRNQPQHF
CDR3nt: TGCGCCAGCAGTGAGGATGGGACAAGGAATCAGCCCCAGCATTTT

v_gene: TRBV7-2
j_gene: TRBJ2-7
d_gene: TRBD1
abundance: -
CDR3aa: CASSFSGTGASYEQYF
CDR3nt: TGTGCCAGCAGCTTCTCCGGGACAGGAGCCTCCTACGAGCAGTACTTC

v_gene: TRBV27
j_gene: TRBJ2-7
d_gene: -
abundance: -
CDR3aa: CASSLAPPYEQYF
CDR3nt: TGTGCCAGCAGTTTGGCCCCCCCCTACGAGCAGTACTTC

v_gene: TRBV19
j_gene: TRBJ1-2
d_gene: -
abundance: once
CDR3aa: CASSPGNYGYTF
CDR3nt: TGTGCCAGTAGCCCAGGGAACTATGGCTACACCTTC

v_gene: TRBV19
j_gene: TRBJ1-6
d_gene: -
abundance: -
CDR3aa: CASSRGSSYNSPLHF
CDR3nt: TGTGCCAGTAGTCGGGGGAGCTCCTATAATTCACCCCTCCACTTT

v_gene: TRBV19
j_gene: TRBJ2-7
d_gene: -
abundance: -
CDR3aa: CASSIQGHYEQYF
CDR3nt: TGTGCCAGTAGTATACAGGGCCACTACGAGCAGTACTTC

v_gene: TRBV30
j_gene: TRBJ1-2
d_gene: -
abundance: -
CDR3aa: CAWNPYRGGYLNFF
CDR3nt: TGTGCCTGGAATCCCTATCGCGGGGGCTACCTAAACTTCTTC

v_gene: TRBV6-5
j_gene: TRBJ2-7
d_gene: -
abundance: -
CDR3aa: CASSPGSLYEQYF
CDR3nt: TGTGCCAGCAGTCCCGGGAGCCTCTACGAGCAGTACTTC

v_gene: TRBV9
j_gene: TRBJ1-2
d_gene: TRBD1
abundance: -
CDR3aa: CASSSTFGQGGNYGYTF
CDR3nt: TGTGCCAGCAGCTCAACCTTCGGGCAGGGGGGTAACTATGGCTACACCTTC

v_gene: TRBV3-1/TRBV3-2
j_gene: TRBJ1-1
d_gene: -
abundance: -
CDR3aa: CASSHMGEGTEAFF
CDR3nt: TGTGCCAGCAGCCACATGGGGGAGGGCACTGAAGCTTTCTTT

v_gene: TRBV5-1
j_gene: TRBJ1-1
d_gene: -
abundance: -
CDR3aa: CASSLEGGIAFF
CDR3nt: TGCGCCAGCAGCTTGGAAGGGGGAATAGCTTTCTTT

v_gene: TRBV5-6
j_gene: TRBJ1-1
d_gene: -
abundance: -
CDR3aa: CASSFLLNTEAFF
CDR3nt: TGTGCCAGCAGCTTCCTTTTGAACACTGAAGCTTTCTTT

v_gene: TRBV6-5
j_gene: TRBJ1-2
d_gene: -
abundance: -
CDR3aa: CASSYSGLYGYTF
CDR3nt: TGTGCCAGCAGTTACTCGGGGCTCTATGGCTACACCTTC

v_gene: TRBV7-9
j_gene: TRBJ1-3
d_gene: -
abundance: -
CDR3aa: CASSGKPQEFSGNTIYF
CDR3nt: TGTGCCAGCAGCGGGAAGCCACAGGAGTTCTCTGGAAACACCATATATTTT

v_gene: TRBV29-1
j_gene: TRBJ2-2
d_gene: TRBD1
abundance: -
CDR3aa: CSVAGTGETGELFF
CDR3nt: TGCAGCGTTGCCGGGACAGGGGAGACCGGGGAGCTGTTTTTT

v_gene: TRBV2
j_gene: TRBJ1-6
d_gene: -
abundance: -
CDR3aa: CASSVAQGSSPLHF
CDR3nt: TGTGCCAGCAGTGTAGCACAGGGAAGTTCACCCCTCCACTTT

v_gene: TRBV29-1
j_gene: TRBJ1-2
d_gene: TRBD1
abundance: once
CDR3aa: CSVRTGGASYGYTF
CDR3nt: TGCAGCGTCCGAACAGGGGGCGCATCATATGGCTACACCTTC

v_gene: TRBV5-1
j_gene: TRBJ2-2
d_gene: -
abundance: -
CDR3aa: CASSPGGHLLSNTGELFF
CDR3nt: TGCGCCAGCTCCCCGGGGGGACATCTACTATCGAACACCGGGGAGCTGTTTTTT

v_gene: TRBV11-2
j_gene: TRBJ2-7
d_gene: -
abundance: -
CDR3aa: CASSFPGPHEQYF
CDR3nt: TGTGCCAGCAGCTTCCCAGGGCCCCACGAGCAGTACTTC

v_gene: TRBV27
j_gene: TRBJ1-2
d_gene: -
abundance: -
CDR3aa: CASSSLIRRSDGYTF
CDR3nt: TGTGCCAGCAGTTCTTTGATTCGGAGATCGGATGGCTACACCTTC

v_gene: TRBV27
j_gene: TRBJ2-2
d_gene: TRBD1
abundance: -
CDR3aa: CASSFSRKTGSTGELFF
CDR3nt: TGTGCCAGCAGTTTCTCCAGGAAGACAGGGAGCACCGGGGAGCTGTTTTTT

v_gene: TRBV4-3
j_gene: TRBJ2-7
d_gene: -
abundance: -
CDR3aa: CASSQVGRRGPSYEQYF
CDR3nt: TGCGCCAGCAGCCAAGTAGGTCGGCGGGGGCCCTCCTACGAGCAGTACTTC

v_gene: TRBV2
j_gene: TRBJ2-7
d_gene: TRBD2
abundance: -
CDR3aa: CASSGTSGDHEQYF
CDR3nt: TGTGCCAGCAGTGGGACTAGCGGGGACCACGAGCAGTACTTC